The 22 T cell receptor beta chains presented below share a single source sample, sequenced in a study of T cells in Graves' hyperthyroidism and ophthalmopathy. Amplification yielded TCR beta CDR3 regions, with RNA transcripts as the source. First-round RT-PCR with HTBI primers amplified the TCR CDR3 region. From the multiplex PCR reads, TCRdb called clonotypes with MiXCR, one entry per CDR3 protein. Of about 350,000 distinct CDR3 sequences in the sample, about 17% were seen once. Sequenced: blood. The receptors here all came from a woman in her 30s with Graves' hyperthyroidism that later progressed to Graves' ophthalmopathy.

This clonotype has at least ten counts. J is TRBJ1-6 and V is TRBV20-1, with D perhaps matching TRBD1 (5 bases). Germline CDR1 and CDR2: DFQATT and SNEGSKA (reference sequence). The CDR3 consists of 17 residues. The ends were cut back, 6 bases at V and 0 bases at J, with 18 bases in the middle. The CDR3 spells CSARGEKDSSYNSPLHF. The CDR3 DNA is TGCAGTGCGCGGGGGGAAAAAGATAGCTCCTATAATTCACCCCTCCACTTT.

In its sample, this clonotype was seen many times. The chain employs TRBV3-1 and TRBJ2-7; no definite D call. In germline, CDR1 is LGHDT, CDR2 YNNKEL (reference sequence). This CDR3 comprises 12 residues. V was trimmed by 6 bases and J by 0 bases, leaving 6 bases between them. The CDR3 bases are TGTGCCAGCAGGGACGACTCCTACGAGCAGTACTTC. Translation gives CASRDDSYEQYF.

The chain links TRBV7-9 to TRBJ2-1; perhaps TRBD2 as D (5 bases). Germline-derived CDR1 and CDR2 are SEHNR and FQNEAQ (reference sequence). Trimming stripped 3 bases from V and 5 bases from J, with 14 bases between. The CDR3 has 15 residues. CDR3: CASSFTRAEHNEQFF. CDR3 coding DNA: TGTGCCAGCAGCTTTACTAGAGCAGAGCACAATGAGCAGTTCTTC.

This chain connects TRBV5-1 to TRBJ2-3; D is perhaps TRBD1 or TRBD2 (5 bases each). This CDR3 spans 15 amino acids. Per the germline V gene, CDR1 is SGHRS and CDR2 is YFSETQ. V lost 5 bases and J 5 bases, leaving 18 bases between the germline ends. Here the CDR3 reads CASRPGGPGIDTQYF. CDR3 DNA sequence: TGCGCCAGCAGGCCCGGAGGTCCAGGGATAGATACGCAGTATTTT.

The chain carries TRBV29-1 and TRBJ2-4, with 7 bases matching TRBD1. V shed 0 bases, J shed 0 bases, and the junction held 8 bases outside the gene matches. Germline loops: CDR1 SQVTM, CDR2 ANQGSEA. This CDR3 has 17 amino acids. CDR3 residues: CSVEEGDRYPAKNIQYF. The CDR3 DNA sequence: TGCAGCGTTGAAGAGGGGGACAGATACCCAGCCAAAAACATTCAGTACTTC.

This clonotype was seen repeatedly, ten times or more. CDR3 loop: CASSRWTGNYGYTF. The DNA for the CDR3 is TGTGCCAGCAGCCGATGGACAGGGAACTATGGCTACACCTTC. V usage is TRBV28 and J usage is TRBJ1-2; 8 bases align to TRBD1. V shed 6 bases and J 2 bases; nucleotides not matched to a gene: 5. The CDR3 length is 14 residues. Germline lookup yields CDR1 MDHEN and CDR2 SYDVKM.

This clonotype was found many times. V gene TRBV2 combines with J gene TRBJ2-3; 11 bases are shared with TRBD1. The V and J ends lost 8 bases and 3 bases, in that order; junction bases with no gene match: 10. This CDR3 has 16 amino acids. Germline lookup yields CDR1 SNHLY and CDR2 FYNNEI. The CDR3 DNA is TGTGCCAGCTACTACGACCGGGACAGGGGGACAGATACGCAGTATTTT. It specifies CASYYDRDRGTDTQYF.

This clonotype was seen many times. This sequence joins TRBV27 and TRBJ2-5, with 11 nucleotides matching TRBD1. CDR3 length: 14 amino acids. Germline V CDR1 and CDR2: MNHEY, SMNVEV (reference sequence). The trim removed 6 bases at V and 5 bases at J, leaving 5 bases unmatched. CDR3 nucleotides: TGTGCCAGCAGACGGACAGGGGGCACGGAGACCCAGTACTTC. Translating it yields CASRRTGGTETQYF.

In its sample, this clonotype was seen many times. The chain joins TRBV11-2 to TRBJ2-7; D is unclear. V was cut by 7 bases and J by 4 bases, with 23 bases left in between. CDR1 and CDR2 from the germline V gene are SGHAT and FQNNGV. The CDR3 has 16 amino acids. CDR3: CASTFNTLSKNYEQYF. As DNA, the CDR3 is TGTGCCAGCACCTTTAATACCCTCTCGAAAAATTACGAGCAGTACTTC.

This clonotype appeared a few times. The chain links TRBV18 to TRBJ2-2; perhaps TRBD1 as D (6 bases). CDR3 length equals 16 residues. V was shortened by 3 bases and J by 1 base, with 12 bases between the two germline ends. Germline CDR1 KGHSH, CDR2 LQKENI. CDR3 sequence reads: CASSPWKDRNTGELFF. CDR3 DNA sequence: TGTGCCAGCTCACCTTGGAAGGACAGGAACACCGGGGAGCTGTTTTTT.

The CDR3 protein is CSARESNEQFF. The CDR3 bases are TGCAGTGCTAGAGAATCCAATGAGCAGTTCTTC. The rearrangement joins TRBV20-1 to TRBJ2-1, with D uncertain. This CDR3 has 11 residues. Germline V gives CDR1 DFQATT, CDR2 SNEGSKA (reference sequence). The V end was cut by 0 bases, the J end by 6 bases, with 3 bases between.

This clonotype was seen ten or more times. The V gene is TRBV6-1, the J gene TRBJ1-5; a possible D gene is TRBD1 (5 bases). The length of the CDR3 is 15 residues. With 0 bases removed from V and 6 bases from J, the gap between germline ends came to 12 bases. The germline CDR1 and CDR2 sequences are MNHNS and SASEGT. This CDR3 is CASSEARRGFQPQHF. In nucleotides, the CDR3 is TGTGCCAGCAGTGAAGCTCGGAGGGGCTTTCAGCCCCAGCATTTT.

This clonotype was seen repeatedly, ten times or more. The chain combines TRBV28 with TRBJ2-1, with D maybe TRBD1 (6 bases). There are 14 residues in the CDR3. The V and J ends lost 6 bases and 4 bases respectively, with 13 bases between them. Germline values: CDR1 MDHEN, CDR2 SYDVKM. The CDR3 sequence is CASSGQLGYNEQFF. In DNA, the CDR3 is TGTGCCAGCAGCGGACAGCTAGGATACAATGAGCAGTTCTTC. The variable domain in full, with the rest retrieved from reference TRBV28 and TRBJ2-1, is DVKVTQSSRYLVKRTGEKVFLECVQDMDHENMFWYRQDPGLGLRLIYFSYDVKMKEKGDIPEGYSVSREKKERFSLILESASTNQTSMYLCASSGQLGYNEQFFGPGTRLTVL.

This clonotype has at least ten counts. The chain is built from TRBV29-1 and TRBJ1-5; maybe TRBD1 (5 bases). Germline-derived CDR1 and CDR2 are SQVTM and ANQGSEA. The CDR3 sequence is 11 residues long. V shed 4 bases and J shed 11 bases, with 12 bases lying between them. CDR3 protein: CSVGDSTAQHF. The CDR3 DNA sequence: TGCAGCGTTGGAGACAGTACAGCCCAGCATTTT.

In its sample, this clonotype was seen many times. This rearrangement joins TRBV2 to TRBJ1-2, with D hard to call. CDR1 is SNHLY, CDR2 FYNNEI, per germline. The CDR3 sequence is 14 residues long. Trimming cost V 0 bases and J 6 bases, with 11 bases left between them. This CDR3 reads CASSEALPSHGYTF. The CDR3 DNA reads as TGTGCCAGCAGTGAAGCGCTTCCGTCGCATGGCTACACCTTC.

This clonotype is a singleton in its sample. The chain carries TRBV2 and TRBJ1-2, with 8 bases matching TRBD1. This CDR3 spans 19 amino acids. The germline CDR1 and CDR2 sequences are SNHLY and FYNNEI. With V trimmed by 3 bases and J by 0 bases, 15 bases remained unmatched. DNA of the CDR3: TGTGCCAGCAGTGACACTAGCGGGACAGGACGTTCTTCTAACTATGGCTACACCTTC. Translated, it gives CASSDTSGTGRSSNYGYTF.

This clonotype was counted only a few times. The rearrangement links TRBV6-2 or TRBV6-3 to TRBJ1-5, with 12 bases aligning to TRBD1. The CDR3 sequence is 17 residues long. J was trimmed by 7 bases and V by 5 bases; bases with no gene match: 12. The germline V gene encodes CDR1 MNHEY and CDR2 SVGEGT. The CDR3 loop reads CASSNGGTGGAGQPQHF. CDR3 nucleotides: TGTGCCAGCAGTAACGGAGGGACAGGGGGCGCGGGGCAGCCCCAGCATTTT.

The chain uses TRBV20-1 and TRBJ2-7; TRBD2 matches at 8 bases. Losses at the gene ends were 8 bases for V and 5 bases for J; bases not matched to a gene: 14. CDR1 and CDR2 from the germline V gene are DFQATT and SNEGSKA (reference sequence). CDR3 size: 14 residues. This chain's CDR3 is CSWLTSGRVDEQYF. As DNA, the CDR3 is TGCAGTTGGTTGACGAGCGGGAGAGTCGACGAGCAGTACTTC.

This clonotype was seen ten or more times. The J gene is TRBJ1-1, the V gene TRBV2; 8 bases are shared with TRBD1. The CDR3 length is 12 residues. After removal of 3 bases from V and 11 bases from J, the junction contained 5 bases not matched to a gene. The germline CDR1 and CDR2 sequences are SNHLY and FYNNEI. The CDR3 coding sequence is TGTGCCAGCAGTGAGGGACAGGCGCGGGCTTTCTTT. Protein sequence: CASSEGQARAFF.

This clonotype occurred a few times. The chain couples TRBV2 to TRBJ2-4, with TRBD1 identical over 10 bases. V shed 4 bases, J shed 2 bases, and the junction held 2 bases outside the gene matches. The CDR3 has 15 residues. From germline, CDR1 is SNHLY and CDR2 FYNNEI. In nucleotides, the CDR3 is TGTGCCAGCAGTGGGACAGGGGGGACCAAAAACATTCAGTACTTC. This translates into CASSGTGGTKNIQYF.

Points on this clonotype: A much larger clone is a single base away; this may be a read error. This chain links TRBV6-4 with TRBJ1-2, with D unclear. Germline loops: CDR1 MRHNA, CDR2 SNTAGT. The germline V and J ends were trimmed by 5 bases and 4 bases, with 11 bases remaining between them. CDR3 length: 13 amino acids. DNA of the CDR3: TGTGCCAGCAGTAATGGCGGAGCCTATGGCTACACCTTC. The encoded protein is CASSNGGAYGYTF.

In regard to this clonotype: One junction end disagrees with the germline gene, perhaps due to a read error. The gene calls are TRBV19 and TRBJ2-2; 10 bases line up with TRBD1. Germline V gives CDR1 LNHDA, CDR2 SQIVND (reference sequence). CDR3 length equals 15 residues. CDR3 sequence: CASSTGQGNTGEPFF. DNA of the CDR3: TGTGCCAGTAGTACGGGACAGGGGAACACCGGGGAGCCGTTTTTT.